This record concerns one TCR beta chain sequence. The data stem from a study of blood T cell repertoires in COVID-19. Turning to the study itself: Acute and convalescent COVID-19 samples came from the United States, Italy and Spain. The cDNA or gDNA used as material had been derived from T cells, B-cell-depleted T cells, or PBMCs.

The CDR3 covers 13 residues. CDR1 and CDR2 (germline): SQVTM, ANQGSEA. Between the trimmed V and J ends, which lost 1 base and 8 bases, there was a span of 11 bases. In the original workflow: Reference gene primer amplification in the assay estimated nucleated cell counts. Measured with immunoSEQ multiplex PCR; TCRdb has only the in-frame clones, and not every one. The DNA was the basis for D and trimming; V, J and clone size are from that table. The table records around 100,000 clones, 65% to 85% of them present only once. The V and J genes are TRBV29-1 and TRBJ1-4; unclear D gene. Sample: peripheral blood. The source of this sequence is a woman in her seventies with acute or convalescent COVID-19. The CDR3 coding sequence is TGCAGCGTTGAAGGGGTTTCGGGGGAAAAACTGTTTTTT. This sequence encodes CSVEGVSGEKLFF. The full variable domain, its missing parts supplied by reference TRBV29-1 and TRBJ1-4, is SAVISQKPSRDICQRGTSLTIQCQVDSQVTMMFWYRQQPGQSLTLIATANQGSEATYESGFVIDKFPISRPNLTFSTLTVSNMSPEDSSIYLCSVEGVSGEKLFFGSGTQLSVL.